Each of the 13 T cell receptor beta chains below was sequenced from the same sample in a study of blood T cells in healthy people across ages. A sample-barcoded 5' primer and a J-beta primer mix were used in a second PCR of about 6 to 12 cycles. Using its own MiXCR run on the 5' RACE reads, TCRdb lists one record per CDR3 protein. The table shows about 1,500,000 distinct CDR3 sequences, with about 43% occurring only once. The sample was blood. The source of these receptors is a woman between 18 and 29 years old in good health.

The chain recombines TRBV7-3 with TRBJ2-4, with 7 bases matching TRBD1. The ends lost 5 bases at V and 5 bases at J; junction bases unmatched: 6. Per the germline V gene, CDR1 is SGHTA and CDR2 is FQGTGA. CDR3 length equals 14 residues. CDR3 in amino acids: CASSQTGSQNIQYF. CDR3 DNA sequence: TGTGCCAGCAGCCAGACAGGGTCCCAAAACATTCAGTACTTC.

This CDR3 is CAISESQRAGAPEQYF. The CDR3 DNA reads as TGTGCCATCAGTGAGTCGCAACGAGCGGGAGCCCCCGAGCAGTACTTC. J is TRBJ2-7 and V is TRBV10-3; TRBD2 aligns across 8 bases. J gave up 6 bases and V 0 bases, and 10 bases lay outside the gene matches. Germline CDR1 and CDR2: ENHRY and SYGVKD. CDR3 length: 16 residues.

In this sample, this clonotype turned up a few times. The chain links TRBV27 to TRBJ2-7; D ambiguous. With 1 base removed from V and 2 bases from J, the gap between germline ends came to 18 bases. The CDR3 runs 17 residues. Germline V gene data show CDR1 as MNHEY and CDR2 as SMNVEV (reference sequence). Here the CDR3 DNA reads TGTGCCAGCAGTTTATTCGGCGCCCGGTTAAATACCTACGAGCAGTACTTC. It is translated as CASSLFGARLNTYEQYF.

This clonotype was found many times. This chain joins TRBV12-5 and TRBJ2-3; D call uncertain. Germline CDR1 reads LGHNT; CDR2 reads FRNRAP. V lost 1 base, J lost 4 bases, and 3 bases lay in between. The CDR3 is 12 residues long. CDR3 nucleotide sequence: TGTGCTAGTGGTTTGGGCCCAGATACGCAGTATTTT. Translated, it gives CASGLGPDTQYF. The entire variable domain, with the rest obtained from reference TRBV12-5 and TRBJ2-3, is as follows: DARVTQTPRHKVTEMGQEVTMRCQPILGHNTVFWYRQTMMQGLELLAYFRNRAPLDDSGMPKDRFSAEMPDATLATLKIQPSEPRDSAVYFCASGLGPDTQYFGPGTRLTVL.

The genes are TRBV28 and TRBJ2-5, with 8 bases identical to TRBD2. Germline trimming cut 3 bases from V and 5 bases from J; bases unmatched to any gene: 8. The CDR3 length is 15 residues. Germline lookup yields CDR1 MDHEN and CDR2 SYDVKM. The CDR3 loop reads CASSFVSGSRETQYF. CDR3 nucleotides: TGTGCCAGCAGTTTTGTGAGCGGGAGCAGGGAGACCCAGTACTTC.

The V and J genes are TRBV29-1 and TRBJ1-5, with 7 bases that match TRBD1. Germline V lookup: CDR1 SQVTM, CDR2 ANQGSEA. V lost 6 bases, J lost 4 bases, and 9 bases stayed unmatched. This CDR3 spans 14 amino acids. The DNA of the CDR3 is TGCAGCGTCGCACCAGGGACAGCTAATCAGCCCCAGCATTTT. Its translation is CSVAPGTANQPQHF. The complete variable domain, with remaining parts taken from reference TRBV29-1 and TRBJ1-5, reads SAVISQKPSRDICQRGTSLTIQCQVDSQVTMMFWYRQQPGQSLTLIATANQGSEATYESGFVIDKFPISRPNLTFSTLTVSNMSPEDSSIYLCSVAPGTANQPQHFGDGTRLSIL.

This clonotype was picked up many times. The chain uses TRBV20-1 and TRBJ2-1, with 11 bases aligning to TRBD2. Losses at the gene ends were 6 bases for V and 3 bases for J; bases not matched to a gene: 7. Germline V lookup: CDR1 DFQATT, CDR2 SNEGSKA (reference sequence). The CDR3 extends over 15 amino acids. The CDR3 coding sequence is TGCAGTGCCACCACTACTAGCGGGAGCTACAATGAGCAGTTCTTC. This codes for CSATTTSGSYNEQFF.

The genes are TRBV10-1 and TRBJ2-3, with a tentative D call TRBD2 (5 bases). Germline assignment: CDR1 WNHNN and CDR2 SYGVQD (reference sequence). This CDR3 region has 12 residues. V was clipped by 5 bases and J by 6 bases, with 9 bases between them. CDR3 protein: CASSPGMDTQYF. CDR3 nucleotide sequence: TGCGCCAGCAGTCCCGGGATGGATACGCAGTATTTT.

This clonotype has just a few counts. This sequence joins TRBV12-3 or TRBV12-4 and TRBJ1-2; 9 positions agree with TRBD1. V trimming: 5 bases; J trimming: 4 bases; junction bases outside the gene matches: 5. The CDR3 has 14 amino acids. The CDR3: CASSTQQGAYGYTF. The CDR3 DNA follows: TGTGCCAGCAGTACACAACAGGGGGCCTATGGCTACACCTTC.

The rearrangement uses TRBV20-1 and TRBJ2-7, with 9 bases lining up with TRBD2. The J call may be in error: the DNA end matches TRBJ2-5 better. Per germline, CDR1 DFQATT and CDR2 SNEGSKA (reference sequence). CDR3 length equals 14 residues. CDR3 region: CSARGGGRVETQYF. In DNA, the CDR3 is TGCAGTGCTAGAGGGGGCGGGAGGGTAGAGACCCAGTACTTC.

The V call is TRBV30, the J call TRBJ2-2; D call uncertain. Germline V gene sequence: CDR1 GTSNPN, CDR2 SVGIG (reference sequence). Trimming left V 4 bases short and J 8 bases short, with 8 bases between. The CDR3 is 11 amino acids. The CDR3, as DNA: TGTGCCTGGACGGCATCAGGGGAGCTGTTTTTT. Its translation: CAWTASGELFF. The full variable domain, completed using reference TRBV30 and TRBJ2-2, is SQTIHQWPATLVQPVGSPLSLECTVEGTSNPNLYWYRQAAGRGLQLLFYSVGIGQISSEVPQNLSASRPQDRQFILSSKKLLLSDSGFYLCAWTASGELFFGEGSRLTVL.

This clonotype was recorded a few times. CDR3 bases: TGCGCCAGCAGCCCCAGGGGGGACAATAATGAAAAACTGTTTTTT. It is translated as CASSPRGDNNEKLFF. The genes are TRBV4-1 and TRBJ1-4; TRBD1 matches 7 bases. The CDR3 runs 15 residues. J gave up 4 bases and V 4 bases, and 6 bases lay outside the gene matches. Germline assignment: CDR1 MGHRA and CDR2 YSYEKL.

In this sample, this clonotype turned up a few times. This rearrangement joins TRBV20-1 to TRBJ1-4, with 7 positions matching TRBD1. CDR3 length equals 13 residues. In germline, CDR1 is DFQATT, CDR2 SNEGSKA (reference sequence). The junction had 3 bases not matched to a gene; V was cut back by 3 bases and J by 5 bases. The CDR3 reads CSASDRVNEKLFF. CDR3 coding DNA: TGCAGTGCTAGTGACAGGGTAAATGAAAAACTGTTTTTT.